This TCR beta chain was sequenced for a study of Ad26.COV2.S vaccination and SARS-CoV-2 variants. TCRdb's copy holds only in-frame clones and misses some; the assay was immunoSEQ multiplex PCR. The sample holds more than 300,000 clones; 70% to 90% are singletons and the top ten take 2.1%. V was clipped by 0 bases and J by 2 bases; unmatched bases: 19. The CDR3 covers 22 residues. Germline-derived CDR1 and CDR2 are MGHRA and YSYEKL. The treatment: around 19 received Ad26.COV2.S at low or high dose, single or two shots; about 5 received placebo; per-sample allocation not given. The investigators took samples on day 63 after the first vaccine or placebo injection.

This sequence originates from a person between 18 and 65 years old who received the Ad26.COV2.S COVID-19 vaccine or a placebo. The chain recombines TRBV4-1 with TRBJ1-6, with TRBD1 identical over 7 bases. Sequenced material: peripheral blood, taken in a trial of Ad26.COV2.S vaccine versus placebo. DNA of the CDR3: TGCGCCAGCAGCCAAGAACCTTATATAGGCAGGGGGACAGAGACCTATAATTCACCCCTCCACTTT. The encoded protein is CASSQEPYIGRGTETYNSPLHF.